This T cell receptor (beta chain) was documented in a study of OX40 agonist ivuxolimab in advanced cancers. The overall study: An agonistic anti-OX40 (CD134) antibody, ivuxolimab, was used to treat the patients.

V was trimmed by 5 bases and J by 6 bases, leaving 13 bases between them. CDR1 and CDR2 (germline): MNHEY, SMNVEV (reference sequence). The CDR3 runs to 14 residues. This clone was counted once. Repertoires were generated with immunoSEQ multiplex PCR, while TCRdb's copy carries only in-frame clones and drops some. The sample lists about 45,000 clones; 89% were seen once. The chain links TRBV27 to TRBJ2-2, with D unclear. The source is an adult with an advanced solid tumor such as melanoma, head and neck, liver or kidney cancer. This sample comprised CD4+ or CD8+ T cells sorted from blood, obtained in a trial of the OX40 agonist ivuxolimab. The chain's CDR3 is CASSPFWGPGELFF. The DNA for the CDR3 is TGTGCCAGCAGTCCTTTCTGGGGTCCCGGGGAGCTGTTTTTT.